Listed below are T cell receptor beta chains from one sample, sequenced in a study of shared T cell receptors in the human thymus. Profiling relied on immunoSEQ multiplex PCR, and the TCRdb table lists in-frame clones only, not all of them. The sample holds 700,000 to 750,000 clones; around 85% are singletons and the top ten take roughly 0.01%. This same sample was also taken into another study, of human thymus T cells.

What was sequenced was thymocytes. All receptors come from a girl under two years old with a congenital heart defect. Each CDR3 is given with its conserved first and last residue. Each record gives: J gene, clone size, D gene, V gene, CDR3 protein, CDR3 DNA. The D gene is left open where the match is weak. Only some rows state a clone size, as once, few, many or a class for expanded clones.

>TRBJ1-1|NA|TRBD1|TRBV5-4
CASKVGQGNTEAFF
TGTGCCAGCAAAGTGGGACAGGGGAACACTGAAGCTTTCTTT
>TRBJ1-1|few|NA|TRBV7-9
CASSPVINTEAFF
TGTGCCAGCAGCCCGGTAATAAACACTGAAGCTTTCTTT
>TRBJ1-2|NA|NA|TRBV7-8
CASSEPPGYYGYTF
TGTGCCAGCAGCGAACCGCCAGGGTACTATGGCTACACCTTC
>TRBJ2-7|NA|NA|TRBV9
CASSVGPQGHEQYF
TGTGCCAGCAGCGTAGGACCCCAGGGGCACGAGCAGTACTTC
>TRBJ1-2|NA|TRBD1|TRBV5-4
CASSLAPLRGLDYTF
TGTGCCAGCAGCTTGGCCCCCTTGAGGGGGCTCGACTACACCTTC
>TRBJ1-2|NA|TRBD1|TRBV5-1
CASSLDFARGSNYGYTF
TGCGCCAGCAGCTTGGATTTTGCCAGGGGGAGTAACTATGGCTACACCTTC
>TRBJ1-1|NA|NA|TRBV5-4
CASSLEGAGRVNTEAFF
TGTGCCAGCAGCTTGGAAGGCGCCGGGAGGGTGAACACTGAAGCTTTCTTT
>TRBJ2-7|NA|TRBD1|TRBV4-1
CASSQDLGRGSYEQYF
TGCGCCAGCAGCCAAGATCTGGGCAGGGGGTCCTACGAGCAGTACTTC
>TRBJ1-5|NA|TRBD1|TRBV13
CASSHHRDRGEGQPQHF
TGTGCCAGCAGCCACCACCGGGACAGGGGTGAAGGGCAGCCCCAGCATTTT
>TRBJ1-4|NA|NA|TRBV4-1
CASSQFGPGFGVKGEKLFF
TGCGCCAGCAGCCAATTCGGGCCGGGGTTTGGGGTGAAGGGTGAAAAACTGTTTTTT
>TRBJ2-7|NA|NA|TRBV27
CASSFLGSSYEQYF
TGTGCCAGCAGTTTTCTGGGCAGCTCCTACGAGCAGTACTTC
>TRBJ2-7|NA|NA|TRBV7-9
CASSAGRTYEQYF
TGTGCCAGCAGCGCGGGTCGAACCTACGAGCAGTACTTC
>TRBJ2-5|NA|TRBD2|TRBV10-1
CASSGRRGTFQETQYF
TGCGCCAGTAGCGGGAGGCGGGGGACCTTCCAAGAGACCCAGTACTTC
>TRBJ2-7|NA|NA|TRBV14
CASSLEWSGGSLQYF
TGTGCCAGCAGCCTGGAGTGGAGTGGGGGGTCTCTTCAGTACTTC
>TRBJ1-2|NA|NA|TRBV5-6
CASSMLSVRLGYTF
TGTGCCAGCAGCATGCTGTCGGTCAGACTCGGCTACACCTTC
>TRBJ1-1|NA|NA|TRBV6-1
CASSEQNSHWSEAFF
TGTGCCAGCAGTGAACAAAACTCCCATTGGTCTGAAGCTTTCTTT
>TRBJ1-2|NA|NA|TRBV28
CASSTQHDRLYGYTF
TGTGCCAGCAGTACCCAACATGACAGACTCTATGGCTACACCTTC
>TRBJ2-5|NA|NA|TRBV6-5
CASSYSRGQQETQYF
TGTGCCAGCAGTTACTCGAGGGGACAACAAGAGACCCAGTACTTC
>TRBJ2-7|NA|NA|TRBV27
CASSRTIRDSFNEQYF
TGTGCCAGCAGTCGAACGATTCGGGATAGTTTTAACGAGCAGTACTTC
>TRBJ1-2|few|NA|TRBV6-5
CASSWGGYGYTF
TGTGCCAGCAGCTGGGGGGGTTATGGCTACACCTTC
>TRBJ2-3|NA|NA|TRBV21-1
CASSKRQTGGFADTQYF
TGTGCCAGCAGCAAACGACAGACAGGGGGGTTTGCAGATACGCAGTATTTT
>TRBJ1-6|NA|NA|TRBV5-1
CASRRVDVLSSYNSPLHF
TGCGCCAGCCGGAGGGTCGACGTCTTGAGCTCCTATAATTCACCCCTCCACTTT
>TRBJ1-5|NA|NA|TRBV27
CASSQGGGGRGNQPQHF
TGTGCCAGCAGTCAAGGTGGGGGGGGGCGCGGCAATCAGCCCCAGCATTTT
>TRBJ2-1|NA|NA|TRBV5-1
CASNPRQGGSYNEQFF
TGCGCCAGCAACCCTCGACAGGGAGGCTCCTACAATGAGCAGTTCTTC
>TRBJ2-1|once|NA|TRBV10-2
CASSRLGGSNEQFF
TGCGCCAGCAGTAGACTAGGAGGGTCCAATGAGCAGTTCTTC
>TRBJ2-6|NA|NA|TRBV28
CASSLEAGLFTGANVLTF
TGTGCCAGCAGTTTAGAGGCGGGACTTTTTACTGGGGCCAACGTCCTGACTTTC
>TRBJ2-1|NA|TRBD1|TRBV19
CASSTTGGRYNEQFF
TGTGCCAGTAGTACGACAGGGGGTCGGTACAATGAGCAGTTCTTC
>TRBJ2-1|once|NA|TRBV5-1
CASSLGQGRGNEQFF
TGCGCCAGCAGCTTGGGACAGGGGAGGGGGAATGAGCAGTTCTTC
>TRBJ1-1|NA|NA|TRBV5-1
CASSPRDVGGSGTEAFF
TGCGCCAGCAGCCCGCGGGACGTCGGGGGTTCTGGCACTGAAGCTTTCTTT
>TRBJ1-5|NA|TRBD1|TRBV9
CASSAGGRNQPQHF
TGTGCCAGCAGCGCAGGGGGAAGGAACCAGCCCCAGCATTTT
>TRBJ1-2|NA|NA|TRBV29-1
CSVGGGYTF
TGCAGCGTTGGGGGCGGCTACACCTTC
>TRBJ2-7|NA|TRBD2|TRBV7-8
CASSWGGDNSYEQYF
TGTGCCAGCAGCTGGGGGGGTGACAACTCCTACGAGCAGTACTTC
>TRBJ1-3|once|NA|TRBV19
CASSIEGGSGNTIYF
TGTGCCAGTAGTATAGAAGGGGGCTCTGGAAACACCATATATTTT
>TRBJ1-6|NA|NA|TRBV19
CASSIGGSPPSPLHF
TGTGCCAGTAGTATTGGGGGGAGCCCGCCTTCACCCCTCCACTTT
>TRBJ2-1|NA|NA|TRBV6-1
CASQNGVVGNEQFF
TGTGCCAGCCAGAACGGGGTGGTGGGCAATGAGCAGTTCTTC
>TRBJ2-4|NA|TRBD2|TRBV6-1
CASSEISERGGPFVYQYF
TGTGCCAGCAGTGAAATTTCCGAGCGGGGGGGCCCGTTCGTCTATCAGTACTTC
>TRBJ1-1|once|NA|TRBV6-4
CASSDKPGPKGKPMNTEAFF
TGTGCCAGCAGCGACAAACCGGGCCCCAAGGGGAAACCGATGAACACTGAAGCTTTCTTT
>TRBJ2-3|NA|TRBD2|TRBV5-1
CASSRLAGASPNTDTQYF
TGCGCCAGCAGTCGGCTAGCGGGGGCGAGCCCTAACACAGATACGCAGTATTTT
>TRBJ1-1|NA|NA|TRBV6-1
CASREGRNRTEAFF
TGTGCCAGTCGGGAGGGGCGTAATCGAACTGAAGCTTTCTTT
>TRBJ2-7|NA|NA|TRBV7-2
CASTAGFPYEQYF
TGTGCCAGCACGGCGGGTTTCCCCTACGAGCAGTACTTC
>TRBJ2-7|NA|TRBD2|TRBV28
CATTPDGGYEQYF
TGTGCCACAACCCCGGACGGGGGGTACGAGCAGTACTTC
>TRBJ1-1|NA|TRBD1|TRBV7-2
CASSLGRSGGVNTEAFF
TGTGCCAGCAGCTTAGGGAGATCAGGGGGTGTTAACACTGAAGCTTTCTTT
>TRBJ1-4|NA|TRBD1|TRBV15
CATSRPDRVNEKLFF
TGTGCCACCAGCAGACCCGACAGGGTAAATGAAAAACTGTTTTTT
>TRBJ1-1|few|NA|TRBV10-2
CASSESTVTRRNTEAFF
TGCGCCAGCAGTGAGTCCACGGTGACCAGGCGGAACACTGAAGCTTTCTTT
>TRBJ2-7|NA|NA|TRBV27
CAVGRPAHSDKYEQYF
TGTGCCGTAGGCAGGCCCGCACATTCGGACAAATACGAGCAGTACTTC
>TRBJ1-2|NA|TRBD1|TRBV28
CASSFPGTENYGYTF
TGTGCCAGCAGTTTCCCGGGGACAGAGAACTATGGCTACACCTTC
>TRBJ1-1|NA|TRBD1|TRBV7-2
CASSRGSEGAGNTEAFF
TGTGCCAGCAGCCGAGGGTCTGAGGGGGCGGGGAACACTGAAGCTTTCTTT
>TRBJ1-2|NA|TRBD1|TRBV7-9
CASSSRDRVDGYTF
TGTGCCAGCAGCTCCCGGGACAGGGTGGATGGCTACACCTTC
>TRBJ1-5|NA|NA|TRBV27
CASSFNTETNQPQHF
TGTGCCAGCAGTTTCAACACAGAAACCAATCAGCCCCAGCATTTT
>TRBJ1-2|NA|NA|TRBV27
CASSPDRDKDYGYTF
TGTGCCAGCAGTCCCGACCGGGACAAGGACTATGGCTACACCTTC
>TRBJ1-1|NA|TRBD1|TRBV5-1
CASSCRDRQNTEAFF
TGCGCCAGCAGCTGTAGGGACAGACAGAACACTGAAGCTTTCTTT
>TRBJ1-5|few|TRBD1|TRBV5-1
CASRPTGGGDQPQHF
TGCGCCAGCAGACCTACAGGGGGCGGGGATCAGCCCCAGCATTTT
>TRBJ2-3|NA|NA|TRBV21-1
CASSKDGAGATDTQYF
TGTGCCAGCAGCAAGGACGGGGCGGGGGCAACAGATACGCAGTATTTT
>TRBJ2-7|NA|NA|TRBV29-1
CSATVLYEQYF
TGCAGCGCGACAGTACTCTACGAGCAGTACTTC
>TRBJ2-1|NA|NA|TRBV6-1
CASLPGRVDNEQFF
TGTGCCAGCTTGCCTGGCAGGGTGGACAATGAGCAGTTCTTC
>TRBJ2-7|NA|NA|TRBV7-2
CASSSPVSTDEQYF
TGTGCCAGCAGCTCCCCGGTTTCAACGGACGAGCAGTACTTC
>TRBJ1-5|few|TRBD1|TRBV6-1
CASSEKGAGSNQPQHF
TGTGCCAGCAGTGAAAAGGGGGCAGGAAGCAATCAGCCCCAGCATTTT
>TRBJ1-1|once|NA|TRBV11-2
CASSQSRTEAFF
TGTGCCAGCAGCCAATCTAGGACTGAAGCTTTCTTT
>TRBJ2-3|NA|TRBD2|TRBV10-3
CAISESKPGGGALGTDTQYF
TGTGCCATCAGTGAGTCGAAGCCTGGCGGGGGGGCCCTCGGCACAGATACGCAGTATTTT
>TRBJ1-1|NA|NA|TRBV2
CASSAETGHMNTEAFF
TGTGCCAGCAGTGCTGAGACAGGTCATATGAACACTGAAGCTTTCTTT